Below are 21 T cell receptor beta chains sequenced from a single sample in a study of identical twins. TCRdb re-derived calls from the 5' RACE reads in MiXCR, one entry per CDR3 protein. This table holds roughly 250,000 distinct CDR3 sequences, 7% to 8.5% found once. The same sample was also used in a study of yellow fever vaccine responses in identical twins.

Sequenced input: CD8+ T cells sorted from blood. Receptors originate from a woman aged 18-30 years in good health.

This clonotype was detected ten times or more. J is TRBJ2-1 and V is TRBV15, with 7 nucleotides matching TRBD1. The CDR3 loop spans 16 amino acids. Germline trimming cut 0 bases from V and 12 bases from J; bases unmatched to any gene: 14. Germline lookup yields CDR1 LNHNV and CDR2 YYDKDF (reference sequence). The CDR3 coding sequence is TGTGCCACCAGCAGAGATGATTATACAGGGGCCCCCGGGCAGTTCTTC. Its protein product is CATSRDDYTGAPGQFF.

This chain joins TRBV6-1 and TRBJ2-5, with TRBD1 as a possible D gene (6 bases). Germline CDR1 MNHNS, CDR2 SASEGT. V gave up 5 bases and J gave up 2 bases, with 12 bases separating them. The CDR3 runs to 14 residues. CDR3 residues: CASSLRQAQETQYF. Written as DNA, the CDR3 is TGTGCCAGCAGTCTCCGACAGGCACAAGAGACCCAGTACTTC.

This clonotype has only a few counts. The chain has TRBV28 and TRBJ2-1, with D possibly matching TRBD2 (5 bases). Trimming cost V 2 bases and J 6 bases, with 14 bases left between them. Germline CDR1 is MDHEN and CDR2 is SYDVKM. CDR3 length: 15 amino acids. The CDR3 region is CASSLLSGPGNEQFF. DNA of the CDR3: TGTGCCAGCAGTTTACTAAGCGGACCTGGCAATGAGCAGTTCTTC.

A few counts support this clonotype. The V and J genes are TRBV24-1 and TRBJ2-5, with TRBD1 identical over 7 bases. CDR1 is KGHDR, CDR2 SFDVKD, per germline. There are 13 residues in the CDR3. The V segment lost 10 bases and the J segment 1 base; nucleotides outside the gene matches: 5. CDR3 amino acids: CATGDSTQETQYF. CDR3 nucleotides: TGTGCCACAGGGGACAGCACCCAAGAGACCCAGTACTTC.

In its sample, this clonotype was seen many times. The chain combines TRBV12-5 with TRBJ1-1; tentative D call: TRBD1 (5 bases). V dropped 3 bases and J dropped 1 base, with 9 bases sitting between them. Germline V lookup: CDR1 LGHNT, CDR2 FRNRAP. This CDR3 has 14 residues. The CDR3 protein is CASGFTGRNTEAFF. The CDR3, as DNA: TGTGCTAGTGGTTTTACGGGACGGAACACTGAAGCTTTCTTT. The full variable domain, completed using reference TRBV12-5 and TRBJ1-1, is DARVTQTPRHKVTEMGQEVTMRCQPILGHNTVFWYRQTMMQGLELLAYFRNRAPLDDSGMPKDRFSAEMPDATLATLKIQPSEPRDSAVYFCASGFTGRNTEAFFGQGTRLTVV.

As concerns this clonotype: A read error may be the cause here, since a much bigger clone is one base away. V and J are TRBV7-2 and TRBJ2-1; D perhaps matches TRBD2 (6 bases). Trimming stripped 3 bases from V and 10 bases from J, with 13 bases between. Germline lookup yields CDR1 SGHTA and CDR2 FQGNSA. The CDR3 is 13 residues long. This CDR3 is CASSFFRGKEQFF. CDR3 DNA: TGTGCCAGCAGCTTCTTCCGCGGGAAGGAGCAGTTCTTC.

This clonotype was counted ten times or more. The chain combines TRBV6-2 or TRBV6-3 with TRBJ2-7; 11 positions agree with TRBD2. This CDR3 is 16 amino acids long. The germline gives CDR1 MNHEY, CDR2 SVGEGT. The junction had 8 bases not matched to a gene; V was cut back by 0 bases and J by 7 bases. The DNA of the CDR3 is TGTGCCAGCAGTTACTCTCTAGCGGGAGGCCTTGATGAGCAGTACTTC. Translated, it gives CASSYSLAGGLDEQYF.

This clonotype was picked up a small number of times. The chain has TRBV6-2 or TRBV6-3 and TRBJ1-2, with 7 bases that match TRBD1. Germline CDR1 reads MNHEY; CDR2 reads SVGEGT. This CDR3 has 12 amino acids. Germline trimming cut 2 bases from V and 8 bases from J; bases unmatched to any gene: 2. CDR3 nucleotides: TGTGCCAGCAGTTACGAGACAGGGGGCTACACCTTC. It codes for CASSYETGGYTF.

CDR3 sequence: CASGRSFFGNQPQHF. The CDR3 coding sequence is TGTGCCAGCGGCCGTAGCTTCTTTGGCAATCAGCCCCAGCATTTT. The chain uses TRBV2 and TRBJ1-5, with D unresolved. Germline CDR1 reads SNHLY; CDR2 reads FYNNEI. This CDR3 spans 15 amino acids. The V end was cut by 8 bases, the J end by 2 bases, with 16 bases between.

This clonotype has at least ten counts. CDR3 nucleotides: TGCAGCGTTGAAGATTTAAGGACAGGGGTCGAGCAGTACTTC. Protein: CSVEDLRTGVEQYF. This sequence joins TRBV29-1 and TRBJ2-7; TRBD1 agrees at 9 bases. The CDR3 has 14 amino acids. V shed 0 bases and J 6 bases; nucleotides not matched to a gene: 6. The germline V gene encodes CDR1 SQVTM and CDR2 ANQGSEA.

This clonotype was counted ten times or more. The chain carries TRBV28 and TRBJ2-7; D gene ambiguous. This CDR3 spans 13 amino acids. Trimming pared 9 bases from V and 0 bases from J, leaving 12 bases between. The germline V gene has CDR1 MDHEN and CDR2 SYDVKM. CDR3 residues: CASTPTLSYEQYF. In nucleotides, the CDR3 is TGTGCCAGTACACCGACCCTCTCCTACGAGCAGTACTTC. The whole variable domain, remainder taken from reference TRBV28 and TRBJ2-7, is DVKVTQSSRYLVKRTGEKVFLECVQDMDHENMFWYRQDPGLGLRLIYFSYDVKMKEKGDIPEGYSVSREKKERFSLILESASTNQTSMYLCASTPTLSYEQYFGPGTRLTVT.

This clonotype has just a few counts. The V and J genes are TRBV13 and TRBJ2-1, with TRBD2 matching over 11 bases. CDR3 length: 18 amino acids. Germline CDR1 is PRHDT and CDR2 is FYEKMQ (reference sequence). J gave up 2 bases and V 0 bases, and 6 bases lay outside the gene matches. The CDR3 nucleotides read TGTGCCAGCAGCTTAGGGCTAGCGGGAGGCCGCCCCTACAATGAGCAGTTCTTC. It translates to CASSLGLAGGRPYNEQFF.

The V call is TRBV14, the J call TRBJ2-7; 8 bases line up with TRBD2. This CDR3 is 17 amino acids long. CDR1 is SGHDN and CDR2 is FVKESK in the germline V gene. V shed 0 bases and J 0 bases; nucleotides not matched to a gene: 7. CDR3 bases: TGTGCCAGCAGCCAAGAAGTCGGGAGGGGATCCTCCTACGAGCAGTACTTC. This gives the protein CASSQEVGRGSSYEQYF.

There are a few counts of this clonotype. The J gene is TRBJ2-7, the V gene TRBV5-1, with D possibly being TRBD1 (6 bases). Trimming removed 5 bases from V and 1 base from J, with 16 bases in between. Germline V gene data show CDR1 as SGHRS and CDR2 as YFSETQ. This CDR3 contains 15 residues. The CDR3 nucleotides are TGCGCCAGCAGGTCCACTACCACAGGGTCCTACGAGCAGTACTTC. As protein: CASRSTTTGSYEQYF.

This clonotype was detected a few times. The rearrangement joins TRBV20-1 to TRBJ2-7, with 10 nucleotides matching TRBD1. Germline loops: CDR1 DFQATT, CDR2 SNEGSKA (reference sequence). The V and J ends lost 5 bases and 6 bases, in that order; junction bases with no gene match: 7. This CDR3 has 13 amino acids. CDR3 sequence: CSARTGGDGEQYF. The CDR3, as DNA: TGCAGTGCTCGGACAGGGGGGGATGGCGAGCAGTACTTC.

There are a few counts of this clonotype. The chain is built from TRBV7-9 and TRBJ1-1; D ambiguous. Looked up from germline, CDR1 is SEHNR and CDR2 is FQNEAQ (reference sequence). This CDR3 is built from 15 residues. V gave up 5 bases and J gave up 0 bases, with 13 bases separating them. The CDR3 DNA reads TGTGCCAGCAGCCTCCCTGAGGGCCTGAACACTGAAGCTTTCTTT. Protein: CASSLPEGLNTEAFF. Full variable domain (missing parts from reference TRBV7-9 and TRBJ1-1): DTGVSQNPRHKITKRGQNVTFRCDPISEHNRLYWYRQTLGQGPEFLTYFQNEAQLEKSRLLSDRFSAERPKGSFSTLEIQRTEQGDSAMYLCASSLPEGLNTEAFFGQGTRLTVV.

This clonotype turned up a few times. The chain couples TRBV2 to TRBJ2-7; D remains unclear. Germline CDR1 and CDR2: SNHLY and FYNNEI. There are 12 residues in the CDR3. V was pared by 1 base and J by 2 bases, with 3 bases between. CDR3 nucleotide sequence: TGTGCCAGCAGTGAAGAGGCCTACGAGCAGTACTTC. The encoded protein is CASSEEAYEQYF. Filled out from reference TRBV2 and TRBJ2-7, the complete variable domain reads EPEVTQTPSHQVTQMGQEVILRCVPISNHLYFYWYRQILGQKVEFLVSFYNNEISEKSEIFDDQFSVERPDGSNFTLKIRSTKLEDSAMYFCASSEEAYEQYFGPGTRLTVT.

The V and J genes are TRBV27 and TRBJ2-1; 8 bases map to TRBD2. Looked up from germline, CDR1 is MNHEY and CDR2 is SMNVEV (reference sequence). The trim removed 8 bases at V and 8 bases at J, leaving 20 bases unmatched. The CDR3 has 17 amino acids. The CDR3 DNA sequence: TGTGCCAGCCACCCCCATGGTTCAGCGGGAGTGGAGGATGAGCAGTTCTTC. This encodes CASHPHGSAGVEDEQFF.

At least ten counts were recorded for this clonotype. V and J are TRBV29-1 and TRBJ2-2; D not resolved. This CDR3 has 12 residues. Trimming stripped 5 bases from V and 7 bases from J, with 11 bases between. The germline V gene encodes CDR1 SQVTM and CDR2 ANQGSEA. CDR3 in DNA: TGCAGCGTTCACGGGTTCGGCGGGGAGCTGTTTTTT. Translation gives CSVHGFGGELFF.

This clonotype was seen more than once but under ten times. The rearrangement links TRBV20-1 to TRBJ2-1; 8 nucleotides agree with TRBD2. This CDR3 has 15 residues. V shed 6 bases and J 6 bases; nucleotides not matched to a gene: 13. Germline lookup yields CDR1 DFQATT and CDR2 SNEGSKA (reference sequence). Written as DNA, the CDR3 is TGCAGTGCCCAGACGGGGCGGGGGGATGGCAATGAGCAGTTCTTC. This gives the protein CSAQTGRGDGNEQFF.

CDR3 sequence reads: CASSFFSASTDTQYF. In DNA, the CDR3 is TGTGCCAGCAGCTTTTTTTCGGCTAGCACAGATACGCAGTATTTT. The chain employs TRBV5-5 and TRBJ2-3; the D is unclear. The CDR3 is made up of 15 amino acids. In germline, CDR1 is SGHKS, CDR2 YYEKEE (reference sequence). The germline V and J ends were trimmed by 2 bases and 0 bases, with 10 bases remaining between them.